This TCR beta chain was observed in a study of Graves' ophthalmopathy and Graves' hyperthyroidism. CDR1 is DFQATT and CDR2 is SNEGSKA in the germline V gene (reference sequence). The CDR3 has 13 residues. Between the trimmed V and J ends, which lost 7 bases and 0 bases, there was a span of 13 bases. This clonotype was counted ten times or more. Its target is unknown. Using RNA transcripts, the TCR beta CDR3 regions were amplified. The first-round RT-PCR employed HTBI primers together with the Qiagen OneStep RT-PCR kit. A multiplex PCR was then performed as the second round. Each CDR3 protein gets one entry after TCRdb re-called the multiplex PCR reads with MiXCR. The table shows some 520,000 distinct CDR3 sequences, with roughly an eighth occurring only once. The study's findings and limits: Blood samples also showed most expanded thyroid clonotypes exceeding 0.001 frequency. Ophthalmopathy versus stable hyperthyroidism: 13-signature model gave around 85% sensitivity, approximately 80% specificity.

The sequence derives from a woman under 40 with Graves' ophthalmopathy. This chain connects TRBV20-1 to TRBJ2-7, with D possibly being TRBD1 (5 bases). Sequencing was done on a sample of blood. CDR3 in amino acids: CSVRTGISYEQYF. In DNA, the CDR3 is TGCAGTGTCAGAACAGGAATCTCCTACGAGCAGTACTTC.